The 20 T cell receptor beta chains presented below share a single source sample, sequenced in a study of tumor-infiltrating lymphocytes in primary liver carcinoma. TCR beta cDNA was reverse-transcribed from about 0.45 ug of total RNA. The reaction used a constant-region primer and ProtoScript II reverse transcriptase. Sequencing libraries for TCR beta derived from three nested multiplex PCR rounds that used slightly modified ARM-PCR. Both of the initial two PCR rounds ran for approximately 11 cycles and employed TRBV1-TRBV30 forward primers alongside a C-beta reverse primer. TCRdb reanalysed the multiplex PCR reads using MiXCR and keeps one entry per CDR3 protein. The repertoire has about 74,000 distinct CDR3 sequences, almost 70% of them found once; the top ten carry 25% to 35%. Co-extraction yielded RNA and DNA from around 20-30 mg of unsorted bulk tissue. The specimen sequenced was liver tumor tissue from sampling region 4. The subset here: tumor region T4, right-lateral pole. Receptors originate from a man between 35 and 55 years old with primary liver carcinoma and hepatitis B virus infection.

For this clonotype: The junction does not match germline at one end; this may be a read error. This chain connects TRBV7-9 to TRBJ2-1; weak D call: TRBD2 (5 bases). Germline CDR1 reads SEHNR; CDR2 reads FQNEAQ (reference sequence). The CDR3 has 12 residues. The chain's CDR3 is CASGSGRHDQFF. The CDR3 region has the DNA TGTGCCAGCGGAAGCGGACGTCATGATCAGTTCTTC.

Comments on this clonotype: A read error may produce the germline difference seen at one junction end. The V gene is TRBV4-1, the J gene TRBJ2-6, with TRBD2 as a possible D gene (6 bases). The CDR3 totals 17 residues. Looked up from germline, CDR1 is MGHRA and CDR2 is YSYEKL. The CDR3 region has the DNA TGCGCCAGCAGCCAAGGTCCGGGAGCCACTGGGGTCAACGTCCCGACTTTC. It yields the protein CASSQGPGATGVNVPTF.

The rearrangement uses TRBV28 and TRBJ2-2; D is possibly TRBD1 or TRBD2 (5 bases each). The CDR3 is made up of 17 amino acids. V gave up 10 bases and J gave up 7 bases, with 28 bases separating them. Germline V CDR1 and CDR2: MDHEN, SYDVKM. CDR3 residues: CAISLPRGMSMGGELFF. DNA of the CDR3: TGTGCCATCAGCCTCCCCCGGGGCATGAGTATGGGCGGGGAGCTGTTTTTT.

This clonotype has only a few counts. A read error may account for a junction end that differs from germline. The chain employs TRBV11-2 and TRBJ1-5; D is unresolved. This CDR3 has 14 amino acids. Per the germline V gene, CDR1 is SGHAT and CDR2 is FQNNGV. The DNA for the CDR3 is TGCGCCAGCAGTGACCTAGACACAGATCAGCCCCAGCATTTT. Translation gives CASSDLDTDQPQHF.

A remark on this clonotype: A much larger clonotype is one base distant, so this may be a read error. This CDR3 fails to terminate in the conserved phenylalanine or tryptophan, so it likely reflects a read error. The DNA of the CDR3 is TGCGCCAGCAGCTTGGATCCGGGAGGTCCCGAGCAGTACTTA. Protein sequence: CASSLDPGGPEQYL. This sequence joins TRBV5-1 and TRBJ2-7; 7 bases line up with TRBD2. The CDR3 has 14 residues. The germline CDR1 and CDR2 sequences are SGHRS and YFSETQ. With V trimmed by 0 bases and J by 6 bases, 6 bases remained unmatched.

Concerning this clonotype: This CDR3 fails to terminate in the conserved phenylalanine or tryptophan, so it likely reflects a read error. It is unclear where the CDR3 begins or ends on the DNA, so no DNA is shown, and the CDR3 is as TCRdb lists it. The chain employs TRBV11-2 and TRBJ2-3; the table calls TRBD1, which could not be checked here. Including both end residues, the CDR3 is 15 amino acids long. Germline CDR1 reads SGHAT; CDR2 reads FQNNGV. CDR3 region: CASSEWDRHTDTLYI.

The sample holds many counts of this clonotype. The chain joins TRBV6-1 to TRBJ2-5, with 9 bases that match TRBD1. V lost 7 bases, J lost 2 bases, and 8 bases stayed unmatched. Germline V CDR1 and CDR2: MNHNS, SASEGT. This CDR3 contains 15 residues. CDR3 DNA: TGTGCCAGCAAATCGGGACAGGGAAGGCAAGAGACCCAGTACTTC. Its translation is CASKSGQGRQETQYF.

This clonotype was detected once. A read error may produce the germline difference seen at one junction end. The V gene is TRBV4-2, the J gene TRBJ2-5; D remains unclear. The CDR3 has 15 amino acids. Germline CDR1 and CDR2: LGHNA and YNFKEQ. CDR3 in DNA: TGTGCCGGCAGCCAAGATAGACCGCCACAAGAGACCCAGTACTTC. Its protein is CAGSQDRPPQETQYF.

Here the CDR3 DNA reads TGTGCCAGCAGCCTTTCTAGCGGGAGGCTGCAAGAGCAGTACTTC. Protein: CASSLSSGRLQEQYF. V usage is TRBV3-1 and J usage is TRBJ2-7; TRBD2 matches at 11 bases. From germline, CDR1 is LGHDT and CDR2 YNNKEL (reference sequence). V lost 4 bases, J lost 7 bases, and 9 bases stayed unmatched. The CDR3 totals 15 residues.

This clonotype was observed at least ten times. The chain joins TRBV20-1 to TRBJ2-1; TRBD2 might be the D (6 bases). Germline assignment: CDR1 DFQATT and CDR2 SNEGSKA (reference sequence). The CDR3 has 14 residues. Trimming took 5 bases from V and 6 from J, leaving 17 bases between them. The chain's CDR3 is CSAATGTSVNEQFF. The CDR3 coding sequence is TGCAGTGCTGCTACCGGGACTTCGGTCAATGAGCAGTTCTTC.

A remark on this clonotype: A junction end diverges from the germline sequence, so it may reflect a read error. The chain is built from TRBV6-1 and TRBJ2-1, with 10 nucleotides matching TRBD2. Germline CDR1 is MNHNS and CDR2 is SASEGT. The CDR3 contains 17 residues. In nucleotides, the CDR3 is TGTGCAAGCAGTGCCCTGGGGACTAGCGAGAGCGGGAATGAGCAGTTCTTC. Translated, it gives CASSALGTSESGNEQFF.

The rearrangement uses TRBV10-2 and TRBJ2-1; D is undetermined. With 0 bases removed from V and 9 bases from J, the gap between germline ends came to 15 bases. CDR1 WSHSY and CDR2 SAAADI come from the germline V gene. This CDR3 is built from 15 residues. CDR3 sequence (DNA): TGCGCCAGCAGTGAGTCTGGTGTCGGGTACGGTGAGCAGTTCTTC. It yields the protein CASSESGVGYGEQFF.

A word on this clonotype: One end of the junction does not line up with germline, which may come from a read error. This chain links TRBV11-3 with TRBJ2-2; D is possibly TRBD2 (6 bases). Per germline, CDR1 SGHNT and CDR2 YENEEA. The CDR3 covers 12 residues. CDR3 nucleotide sequence: TGTGCCAACAGCCCTCACGGCGGGGAACTGCTTTTT. Translated: CANSPHGGELLF.

Turning to this clonotype: Compared with germline, one end of the junction differs, possibly owing to a read error. The gene calls are TRBV10-2 and TRBJ2-3, with D perhaps TRBD2 (6 bases). Per the germline V gene, CDR1 is WSHSY and CDR2 is SAAADI. This CDR3 is 13 amino acids long. The CDR3 region has the DNA TGCACCAGCACCCTGGGATTCGAACTAGCCCAGTATTTT. It is translated as CTSTLGFELAQYF.

Note on this clonotype: This CDR3 fails to terminate in the conserved phenylalanine or tryptophan, so it likely reflects a read error. No DNA is shown, since the ends of the CDR3 on it are uncertain; the CDR3 is the one TCRdb lists. V is TRBV6-5 and J is TRBJ1-4; the DNA was not compared with TRBD1, the D call given in the table. The CDR3 is made up of 14 amino acids, end residues included. Germline CDR1 is MNHEY and CDR2 is SVGAGI. CDR3 sequence reads: CASSRQGTNEKLFL.

The chain combines TRBV6-6 with TRBJ2-2; 8 nucleotides align to TRBD1. This CDR3 contains 15 residues. Germline V gene data show CDR1 as MNHNY and CDR2 as SVGAGI (reference sequence). V shed 4 bases and J 9 bases; nucleotides not matched to a gene: 10. In nucleotides, the CDR3 is TGTGCCAGCAGTTCCCTAGGGCAGGGGGCCTGGGAGCTGTTTTTT. This encodes CASSSLGQGAWELFF.

The chain carries TRBV11-1 and TRBJ2-3; weak D call: TRBD2 (6 bases). CDR1 is SGHAT and CDR2 is FQDESV in the germline V gene (reference sequence). Trimming stripped 5 bases from V and 3 bases from J, with 18 bases between. CDR3 size: 16 residues. The CDR3 sequence: CASSLETSTQTDTQYF. The CDR3 region has the DNA TGTGCCAGCAGCCTTGAGACTAGTACACAAACAGATACGCAGTATTTT.

At least ten counts were recorded for this clonotype. CDR3 protein: CASSAWLDTQYF. As DNA, the CDR3 is TGTGCCAGCAGTGCGTGGTTAGATACGCAGTATTTT. The genes are TRBV6-1 and TRBJ2-3, with D uncertain. The CDR3 runs to 12 residues. Trimming took off 4 bases at V and 5 bases at J, with 7 bases between the two ends. From germline, CDR1 is MNHNS and CDR2 SASEGT.

For this clonotype: This may be a read error: a much more frequent sequence differs by one nucleotide. The rearrangement links TRBV7-9 to TRBJ1-3, with 9 bases lining up with TRBD1. Germline CDR1 reads SEHNR; CDR2 reads FQNEAQ (reference sequence). This CDR3 spans 16 amino acids. The CDR3 nucleotides are TGTGCCAGCAGCCTCCGGGACAGGGACGGAGAAAACGCCATATATTTT. Translation: CASSLRDRDGENAIYF.

As for this clonotype: A read error may produce the germline difference seen at one junction end. The chain couples TRBV10-3 to TRBJ2-1; D possibly corresponds to TRBD2 (5 bases). The germline CDR1 and CDR2 sequences are ENHRY and SYGVKD. This CDR3 has 12 amino acids. The CDR3 spells CAINEGSRERSF. CDR3 in DNA: TGTGCCATCAATGAAGGCAGCCGAGAGCGGTCCTTC.